This section outlines one T cell receptor (beta chain) sequence together with its context. This sample was included in a study of blood T cell repertoires in COVID-19. Study details: Specimens from acute and convalescent COVID-19 originated in the United States, Italy and Spain. The cDNA or gDNA used as material had been derived from T cells, B-cell-depleted T cells, or PBMCs.

Germline V gives CDR1 KGHSH, CDR2 LQKENI. The CDR3 runs to 12 residues. Unmatched junction bases numbered 3, after V lost 3 bases and J lost 8 bases. Source study methods: The assay estimated nucleated cells by amplifying reference gene primers. Measured with immunoSEQ multiplex PCR; TCRdb has only the in-frame clones, and not every one. V and J calls and clone size are copied from that table; D and trimming were computed from the DNA. The sample lists 89,000 or so clones, about 82% seen once, with approximately 8.1% in the top ten. The TCR originated in a man aged 50 to 60 with active COVID-19. The V and J genes are TRBV18 and TRBJ1-2, with 7 bases that match TRBD1. Sequencing input: peripheral blood. This CDR3 is CASSPDRDGYTF. Written as DNA, the CDR3 is TGTGCCAGCTCACCCGACAGGGACGGCTACACCTTC. Using reference TRBV18 and TRBJ1-2 for the parts outside the CDR3, the full variable domain is NAGVMQNPRHLVRRRGQEARLRCSPMKGHSHVYWYRQLPEEGLKFMVYLQKENIIDESGMPKERFSAEFPKEGPSILRIQQVVRGDSAAYFCASSPDRDGYTFGSGTRLTVV.